This passage covers 10 T cell receptor beta chains from one sample sequenced in a study of identical twins. TCRdb processed the 5' RACE reads anew with MiXCR; each CDR3 protein has one entry. The sample consists of about 250,000 distinct CDR3 sequences, about 8.5% of them appearing once. The sample also formed part of further work on yellow fever vaccine responses in identical twins.

The specimen sequenced was CD8+ T cells sorted from blood. The source of these receptors is a woman aged 18-29 years in good health.

This clonotype was seen repeatedly, ten times or more. V and J are TRBV29-1 and TRBJ2-4; D tentatively reads TRBD1 or TRBD2 (5 bases each). Germline V lookup: CDR1 SQVTM, CDR2 ANQGSEA. The CDR3 runs to 13 residues. The V gene lost 4 bases and the J gene lost 5 bases, with 12 bases spanning the gap. The CDR3 region has the DNA TGCAGCGTTGTTGGGGGAGATGAAAACATTCAGTACTTC. It specifies CSVVGGDENIQYF.

This clonotype has at least ten counts. The chain combines TRBV5-1 with TRBJ2-5, with 7 bases matching TRBD2. Trimming at V came to 3 bases and at J to 7 bases, leaving 12 bases not matched to a gene. Looked up from germline, CDR1 is SGHRS and CDR2 is YFSETQ. CDR3 length: 15 residues. CDR3 residues: CASSSLTGGDGTQYF. The CDR3 DNA reads TGCGCCAGCAGCTCGCTTACGGGAGGTGATGGGACCCAGTACTTC.

The chain is built from TRBV11-2 and TRBJ2-7; D remains unclear. Germline CDR1 is SGHAT and CDR2 is FQNNGV. With 1 base removed from V and 7 bases from J, the gap between germline ends came to 11 bases. This CDR3 has 13 residues. In DNA, the CDR3 is TGTGCCAGCAGCTTAGCTTCCGCCTGGGAGCAGTACTTC. It encodes CASSLASAWEQYF.

This clonotype has a handful of counts. The chain joins TRBV27 to TRBJ1-1; 8 bases line up with TRBD1. The trim removed 7 bases at V and 0 bases at J, leaving 7 bases unmatched. This CDR3 is built from 15 residues. Germline CDR1 is MNHEY and CDR2 is SMNVEV (reference sequence). The CDR3 reads CASKAATGVNTEAFF. The CDR3, as DNA: TGTGCCAGCAAAGCTGCGACAGGGGTGAACACTGAAGCTTTCTTT.

This chain connects TRBV12-3 or TRBV12-4 to TRBJ2-7, with a possible D match to TRBD1 (5 bases). The V end was cut by 5 bases, the J end by 3 bases, with 11 bases between. This CDR3 contains 13 residues. The CDR3 DNA reads TGTGCCAGCAGTATATCCACAGGCTACGAGCAGTACTTC. Translating gives CASSISTGYEQYF.

The chain has TRBV6-2 or TRBV6-3 and TRBJ1-1; D is possibly TRBD1 (5 bases). Germline CDR1 and CDR2: MNHEY and SVGEGT. The CDR3 has 13 amino acids. V was clipped by 7 bases and J by 1 base, with 10 bases between them. CDR3 protein: CASTSQGNTEAFF. DNA of the CDR3: TGTGCCAGCACCTCCCAGGGGAACACTGAAGCTTTCTTT.

This clonotype was picked up a small number of times. The CDR3 sequence is CSARDPLSPSYEQYF. The CDR3 DNA follows: TGCAGTGCTAGGGACCCGTTGTCTCCCTCTTACGAGCAGTACTTC. The V call is TRBV20-1, the J call TRBJ2-7; D is unresolved. V lost 3 bases and J 4 bases, leaving 19 bases between the germline ends. Germline V gives CDR1 DFQATT, CDR2 SNEGSKA (reference sequence). The CDR3 runs 15 residues.

The V and J genes are TRBV29-1 and TRBJ2-7; 9 bases agree with TRBD2. Germline CDR1 is SQVTM and CDR2 is ANQGSEA. This CDR3 spans 15 amino acids. The ends lost 6 bases at V and 2 bases at J; junction bases unmatched: 11. The CDR3 DNA follows: TGCAGCGTACTTGCCCCGGGACTAGCTACCTACGAGCAGTACTTC. Translated, it gives CSVLAPGLATYEQYF.

This clonotype was counted only a few times. The chain is built from TRBV9 and TRBJ2-2; no clear D. The CDR3 is 12 amino acids. V gave up 3 bases and J gave up 3 bases, with 3 bases separating them. Germline-derived CDR1 and CDR2 are SGDLS and YYNGEE. This CDR3 is CASSGDTGELFF. The CDR3 region has the DNA TGTGCCAGCAGCGGCGACACCGGGGAGCTGTTTTTT.

This clonotype was seen only a few times. This chain links TRBV20-1 with TRBJ2-7; no firm D call. Trimming took off 3 bases at V and 0 bases at J, with 6 bases between the two ends. Germline CDR1 reads DFQATT; CDR2 reads SNEGSKA (reference sequence). The CDR3 covers 12 residues. DNA of the CDR3: TGCAGTGCTAGTCAGAGCTCCTACGAGCAGTACTTC. Translated: CSASQSSYEQYF.